The sample holds many counts of the clone carrying this T cell receptor (beta chain). Its antigen remains unknown. The sample belongs to a study of T cells after yellow fever vaccination. In making TCR cDNA, 5'RACE template switching added a universal primer site and UMIs to it. TCRdb fed the 5' RACE reads into MiXCR, producing one record per CDR3 protein. The data show under 300,000 distinct CDR3 sequences, with less than 7.5% seen just once and approximately 1.1% held by the top ten. The study, taken as a whole, reports: The booster response re-showed most primary clones: around 96% CD4, approximately 90% CD8. From the bulk population, abundant clonotypes could contaminate and appear within FACS-sorted repertoires. The CD4 and CD8 compartments had a small share of their clonotypes in common.

The CDR3 extends over 17 amino acids. V was clipped by 6 bases and J by 6 bases, with 24 bases between them. Germline CDR1 and CDR2: MNHEY and SVGAGI. Here the sequenced sample was CD4+ T cells sorted from PBMCs, taken on the day of the yellow fever booster vaccination. The chain couples TRBV6-5 to TRBJ2-1; D is tentatively TRBD1 or TRBD2 (5 bases each). This clonotype was obtained from a man aged 25 to 40 who received the YFV17D yellow fever vaccine. The chain's CDR3 is CASSLYGEGISGNEQFF. DNA for the CDR3: TGTGCCAGCAGCCTTTATGGCGAGGGGATCTCGGGCAATGAGCAGTTCTTC.